One and the same sample provided the 31 T cell receptor beta chains below, sequenced in a study of CD8 T cells in Susac syndrome. It was with random hexamers that about 0.45 to 1 ug RNA was reverse transcribed. TCRdb re-analysed the immunoSEQ multiplex PCR reads in MiXCR, keeping a single row per CDR3 protein. The table shows about 150,000 distinct CDR3 sequences, with approximately 95% occurring only once. The material sequenced was CD8+ T cells from PBMCs. The source of these receptors is a human donor with Susac syndrome.

This chain joins TRBV28 and TRBJ2-7; 9 bases are shared with TRBD2. Germline V gives CDR1 MDHEN, CDR2 SYDVKM. The CDR3 extends over 16 amino acids. Trimming cost V 5 bases and J 3 bases; bases outside gene matches: 11. The CDR3 bases are TGTGCCAGCAGTCCCCCCCTTGGAGCGGGAGGCTACGAGCAGTACTTC. As protein: CASSPPLGAGGYEQYF. The full variable domain, its missing parts supplied by reference TRBV28 and TRBJ2-7, is DVKVTQSSRYLVKRTGEKVFLECVQDMDHENMFWYRQDPGLGLRLIYFSYDVKMKEKGDIPEGYSVSREKKERFSLILESASTNQTSMYLCASSPPLGAGGYEQYFGPGTRLTVT.

The genes are TRBV9 and TRBJ2-1; a weak D match, TRBD1 (6 bases). V was cut by 6 bases and J by 8 bases, with 9 bases left in between. This CDR3 has 11 amino acids. Germline V gives CDR1 SGDLS, CDR2 YYNGEE. The CDR3 is CASTPGDEQFF. In DNA, the CDR3 is TGTGCCAGCACCCCAGGGGATGAGCAGTTCTTC. Full variable domain (remainder filled in from reference TRBV9 and TRBJ2-1): DSGVTQTPKHLITATGQRVTLRCSPRSGDLSVYWYQQSLDQGLQFLIQYYNGEERAKGNILERFSAQQFPDLHSELNLSSLELGDSALYFCASTPGDEQFFGPGTRLTVL.

The gene calls are TRBV12-3 or TRBV12-4 and TRBJ2-1, with no clear D. This CDR3 comprises 12 residues. Trimming removed 5 bases from V and 8 bases from J, with 10 bases in between. CDR3 coding DNA: TGTGCCAGCAGTGACCTGGGCGATGAGCAGTTCTTC. It encodes CASSDLGDEQFF.

V and J are TRBV5-1 and TRBJ1-1, with D unresolved. Germline V gives CDR1 SGHRS, CDR2 YFSETQ. The V end was cut by 5 bases, the J end by 6 bases, with 8 bases between. CDR3 length equals 11 residues. The CDR3 sequence is CASRSEAEAFF. CDR3 bases: TGCGCCAGCAGGTCGGAGGCTGAAGCTTTCTTT. The full variable domain, with the rest looked up from reference TRBV5-1 and TRBJ1-1, is KAGVTQTPRYLIKTRGQQVTLSCSPISGHRSVSWYQQTPGQGLQFLFEYFSETQRNKGNFPGRFSGRQFSNSRSEMNVSTLELGDSALYLCASRSEAEAFFGQGTRLTVV.

This chain uses TRBV7-9 with TRBJ2-1, with 8 nucleotides matching TRBD2. The germline V gene encodes CDR1 SEHNR and CDR2 FQNEAQ (reference sequence). The CDR3 loop spans 18 amino acids. V dropped 6 bases and J dropped 0; count of bases not matched to a gene: 13. CDR3 DNA sequence: TGTGCCAGCAGAACCGACGGGGGGGAGCGGGGCTCCTACAATGAGCAGTTCTTC. It specifies CASRTDGGERGSYNEQFF.

CDR3 loop: CSEDGYTF. CDR3 bases: TGCAGCGAGGATGGCTACACCTTC. The chain combines TRBV29-1 with TRBJ1-2; D unresolved. V was cut by 7 bases and J by 6 bases, with 3 bases left in between. This CDR3 comprises 8 residues. CDR1 SQVTM and CDR2 ANQGSEA come from the germline V gene.

This sequence joins TRBV27 and TRBJ2-1; D perhaps matches TRBD2 (5 bases). V shed 10 bases and J shed 0 bases, with 13 bases lying between them. The CDR3 extends over 14 amino acids. The V gene's germline CDR1 is MNHEY and CDR2 SMNVEV (reference sequence). The CDR3 spells CATFAGSSYNEQFF. In DNA form, the CDR3 reads TGTGCCACCTTTGCGGGTAGCTCCTACAATGAGCAGTTCTTC.

CDR3 DNA sequence: TGTGCCAGCAGCCACGGGAACACTGAAGCTTTCTTT. Its protein is CASSHGNTEAFF. The chain is built from TRBV13 and TRBJ1-1; D call uncertain. In germline, CDR1 is PRHDT, CDR2 FYEKMQ (reference sequence). This CDR3 is 12 amino acids long. V was trimmed by 5 bases and J by 1 base, leaving 5 bases between them.

This clonotype came up a few times. The chain uses TRBV27 and TRBJ2-7, with 9 bases aligning to TRBD1. Germline assignment: CDR1 MNHEY and CDR2 SMNVEV (reference sequence). V lost 5 bases to trimming and J lost 4 bases; unmatched junction nucleotides: 3. The CDR3 is made up of 13 amino acids. CDR3 sequence: CASSAGTGYEQYF. CDR3 nucleotide sequence: TGTGCCAGCAGTGCCGGGACAGGGTACGAGCAGTACTTC.

The rearrangement uses TRBV20-1 and TRBJ1-3, with D tentatively TRBD1 (5 bases). The V end lost 6 bases, the J end lost 0 bases, and 15 bases lay between the germline ends. The germline gives CDR1 DFQATT, CDR2 SNEGSKA (reference sequence). CDR3 size: 15 residues. DNA of the CDR3: TGCAGTGCACGGGGGGTCCCCCACTCTGGAAACACCATATATTTT. Translation gives CSARGVPHSGNTIYF.

The V call is TRBV19, the J call TRBJ2-3; weak D call: TRBD1 (6 bases). Between the trimmed V and J ends, which lost 6 bases and 2 bases, there was a span of 15 bases. CDR3 size: 15 residues. Germline CDR1 LNHDA, CDR2 SQIVND (reference sequence). The CDR3 DNA reads TGTGCCAGTAGGGGATTCGACAGGAACACAGATACGCAGTATTTT. Translated: CASRGFDRNTDTQYF.

The chain is built from TRBV4-1 and TRBJ1-3, with D hard to call. V lost 3 bases and J lost 0, with 9 bases in between. Germline CDR1 and CDR2: MGHRA and YSYEKL. CDR3 length: 15 residues. The CDR3 sequence is CASSHITLSGNTIYF. The CDR3 nucleotides are TGCGCCAGCAGCCACATTACTCTCTCTGGAAACACCATATATTTT.

The gene calls are TRBV27 and TRBJ1-1, with TRBD1 matching over 9 bases. This CDR3 contains 13 residues. The V segment lost 4 bases and the J segment 6 bases; nucleotides outside the gene matches: 3. In germline, CDR1 is MNHEY, CDR2 SMNVEV (reference sequence). The CDR3 spells CASSWDRVAEAFF. DNA for the CDR3: TGTGCCAGCAGTTGGGACAGGGTCGCTGAAGCTTTCTTT.

This clonotype was found once. The chain links TRBV2 to TRBJ2-7; D tentatively reads TRBD1 or TRBD2 (5 bases each). The CDR3 totals 13 residues. Germline CDR1 reads SNHLY; CDR2 reads FYNNEI. V was shortened by 4 bases and J by 2 bases, with 9 bases between the two germline ends. The CDR3 DNA sequence: TGTGCCAGCAGTGGGGGACGGACCTACGAGCAGTACTTC. This encodes CASSGGRTYEQYF.

The chain combines TRBV15 with TRBJ1-1; D gene unclear. V gave up 3 bases and J gave up 4 bases, with 6 bases separating them. CDR3 size: 12 residues. CDR1 is LNHNV and CDR2 is YYDKDF in the germline V gene (reference sequence). The CDR3 is CATSSKTTEAFF. The CDR3 DNA reads TGTGCCACCAGCAGTAAAACCACTGAAGCTTTCTTT.

This clonotype was observed once. This chain links TRBV18 with TRBJ2-1; possibly TRBD1 or TRBD2 for D (5 bases each). The CDR3 is 13 residues long. The ends were cut back, 3 bases at V and 7 bases at J, with 10 bases in the middle. From germline, CDR1 is KGHSH and CDR2 LQKENI. The CDR3 sequence is CASSPWGWNEQFF. The CDR3 coding sequence is TGTGCCAGCTCACCTTGGGGGTGGAATGAGCAGTTCTTC. The whole variable domain, filled in from reference TRBV18 and TRBJ2-1, reads NAGVMQNPRHLVRRRGQEARLRCSPMKGHSHVYWYRQLPEEGLKFMVYLQKENIIDESGMPKERFSAEFPKEGPSILRIQQVVRGDSAAYFCASSPWGWNEQFFGPGTRLTVL.

This clonotype was seen just once. V is TRBV19 and J is TRBJ2-1; D is possibly TRBD2 (5 bases). V was shortened by 5 bases and J by 10 bases, with 15 bases between the two germline ends. The length of the CDR3 is 13 residues. Germline lookup yields CDR1 LNHDA and CDR2 SQIVND (reference sequence). In DNA form, the CDR3 reads TGTGCCAGTAGTTATACTAGGGATGGAGAGCAGTTCTTC. It codes for CASSYTRDGEQFF.

The J gene is TRBJ2-7, the V gene TRBV11-2; 7 nucleotides align to TRBD2. The CDR3 is 16 amino acids. CDR1 is SGHAT, CDR2 FQNNGV, per germline. Trimming removed 2 bases from V and 1 base from J; junction bases left unmatched: 8. The DNA of the CDR3 is TGTGCCAGCAGCTTATCGGCTAGCGGAGTATCCTACGAGCAGTACTTC. Translation: CASSLSASGVSYEQYF.

The count of this clonotype is one. The chain carries TRBV7-6 and TRBJ2-7; a possible D gene is TRBD1 (6 bases). V was pared by 5 bases and J by 3 bases, with 14 bases between. Germline V gene data show CDR1 as SGHVS and CDR2 as FNYEAQ. The CDR3 loop spans 14 amino acids. In DNA, the CDR3 is TGTGCCAGCAGCCCATCTGGGGGCGGCTACGAGCAGTACTTC. Its translation: CASSPSGGGYEQYF.

The rearrangement uses TRBV5-1 and TRBJ2-7; D gene uncertain. CDR3 length: 12 residues. In germline, CDR1 is SGHRS, CDR2 YFSETQ. V was clipped by 0 bases and J by 12 bases, with 13 bases between them. CDR3 bases: TGCGCCAGCAGCTTGGTTGTGTATCGGTGGTACTTC. Its protein is CASSLVVYRWYF.

The gene calls are TRBV20-1 and TRBJ2-3; maybe TRBD2 (6 bases). The CDR3 extends over 15 amino acids. The germline V gene has CDR1 DFQATT and CDR2 SNEGSKA (reference sequence). The V end was cut by 0 bases, the J end by 6 bases, with 16 bases between. The CDR3 reads CSARDLYILADTQYF. As DNA, the CDR3 is TGCAGTGCTAGAGATCTCTACATCCTAGCGGATACGCAGTATTTT.

CDR3 in DNA: TGTGCCAGCAGCTCCTGGGGGAATGAGCAGTTCTTC. This encodes CASSSWGNEQFF. The chain carries TRBV11-2 and TRBJ2-1; D may match TRBD1 or TRBD2 (5 bases each). From germline, CDR1 is SGHAT and CDR2 FQNNGV. There are 12 residues in the CDR3. The germline V and J ends were trimmed by 4 bases and 7 bases, with 8 bases remaining between them.

The chain has TRBV5-1 and TRBJ2-5, with 10 bases aligning to TRBD2. Trimming cost V 0 bases and J 10 bases; bases outside gene matches: 12. The CDR3 is 16 residues long. Germline CDR1 is SGHRS and CDR2 is YFSETQ. Written as DNA, the CDR3 is TGCGCCAGCAGCTTGGACTGGACTAGCGGTTCTGGGGGCCAGTACTTC. Amino acid sequence: CASSLDWTSGSGGQYF.

This chain connects TRBV9 to TRBJ1-1; perhaps TRBD1 as D (6 bases). Germline CDR1 and CDR2: SGDLS and YYNGEE. V was trimmed by 6 bases and J by 1 base, leaving 19 bases between them. This CDR3 region has 16 residues. The CDR3 DNA reads TGTGCCAGCAACCTATTACCCGCAGGGGAGAACACTGAAGCTTTCTTT. It is translated as CASNLLPAGENTEAFF.

The chain carries TRBV13 and TRBJ2-7, with a possible D match to TRBD2 (7 bases). The V gene lost 5 bases and the J gene lost 3 bases, with 17 bases spanning the gap. This CDR3 region has 15 residues. CDR1 PRHDT and CDR2 FYEKMQ come from the germline V gene (reference sequence). The CDR3 DNA sequence: TGTGCCAGCAGCCAGGGGCTGGCTAGCGGCTACGAGCAGTACTTC. The encoded protein is CASSQGLASGYEQYF. Using reference TRBV13 and TRBJ2-7 for the parts outside the CDR3, the full variable domain is AAGVIQSPRHLIKEKRETATLKCYPIPRHDTVYWYQQGPGQDPQFLISFYEKMQSDKGSIPDRFSAQQFSDYHSELNMSSLELGDSALYFCASSQGLASGYEQYFGPGTRLTVT.

V and J are TRBV5-1 and TRBJ1-3; D uncertain. CDR3 size: 14 residues. V was shortened by 0 bases and J by 3 bases, with 7 bases between the two germline ends. Germline V gene data show CDR1 as SGHRS and CDR2 as YFSETQ. The CDR3: CASSLEQDGNTIYF. The CDR3 bases are TGCGCCAGCAGCTTGGAGCAGGATGGAAACACCATATATTTT.

CDR3 coding DNA: TGTGCCAGCAGTATAGCGGGGAGCTCCTACAATGAGCAGTTCTTC. It translates to CASSIAGSSYNEQFF. The V and J genes are TRBV6-6 and TRBJ2-1; 8 positions match TRBD2. Germline CDR1 and CDR2: MNHNY and SVGAGI (reference sequence). This CDR3 contains 15 residues. Trimming cost V 5 bases and J 0 bases; bases outside gene matches: 3.

The chain employs TRBV9 and TRBJ2-1; 10 nucleotides line up with TRBD1. Germline lookup yields CDR1 SGDLS and CDR2 YYNGEE. The CDR3 has 15 residues. The junction had 10 bases not matched to a gene; V was cut back by 6 bases and J by 7 bases. In DNA, the CDR3 is TGTGCCAGCACCAGGGGGACAGGGGTAACAAATGAGCAGTTCTTC. This codes for CASTRGTGVTNEQFF.

The chain is built from TRBV20-1 and TRBJ1-1; D uncertain. CDR1 is DFQATT, CDR2 SNEGSKA, per germline (reference sequence). The CDR3 has 11 residues. Trimming stripped 6 bases from V and 4 bases from J, with 9 bases between. The CDR3 bases are TGCAGTGCCATTTGGGGCACTGAAGCTTTCTTT. As protein: CSAIWGTEAFF.

This sequence joins TRBV9 and TRBJ1-2; unclear D gene. The CDR3 is 15 residues long. The germline gives CDR1 SGDLS, CDR2 YYNGEE. With 0 bases removed from V and 1 base from J, the gap between germline ends came to 10 bases. CDR3 coding DNA: TGTGCCAGCAGCGTAGTCGAGGAAATTAACTATGGCTACACCTTC. Amino acid sequence: CASSVVEEINYGYTF.

The count of this clonotype is one. This rearrangement joins TRBV11-3 to TRBJ2-5, with 7 bases matching TRBD2. CDR3 length: 13 amino acids. Trimming cost V 5 bases and J 5 bases; bases outside gene matches: 5. The germline gives CDR1 SGHNT, CDR2 YENEEA. This CDR3 reads CASSRMGGETQYF. Here the CDR3 DNA reads TGTGCCAGCAGCCGGATGGGGGGGGAGACCCAGTACTTC.